This entry features one TCR beta chain sequence. This sample stems from a study of blood T cell repertoires in COVID-19. On the study more broadly: Sources were T cells, B-cell-depleted T cells, or PBMCs; the material itself was cDNA or gDNA.

Germline lookup yields CDR1 LGHNT and CDR2 FRNRAP. There are 16 residues in the CDR3. Trimming pared 0 bases from V and 1 base from J, leaving 9 bases between. The protocol was immunoSEQ multiplex PCR, while the TCRdb copy is restricted to in-frame clones and leaves out a portion. The sample shows tens of thousands of clones, 84% of them seen only once. The TCR originated in a man aged 65 to 85 with active COVID-19. Sequences were obtained from peripheral blood. This chain connects TRBV12-5 to TRBJ1-4; perhaps TRBD1 as D (5 bases). The DNA of the CDR3 is TGTGCTAGTGGTTTGGTCGACCAGGGAACTAATGAAAAACTGTTTTTT. Translating it yields CASGLVDQGTNEKLFF.